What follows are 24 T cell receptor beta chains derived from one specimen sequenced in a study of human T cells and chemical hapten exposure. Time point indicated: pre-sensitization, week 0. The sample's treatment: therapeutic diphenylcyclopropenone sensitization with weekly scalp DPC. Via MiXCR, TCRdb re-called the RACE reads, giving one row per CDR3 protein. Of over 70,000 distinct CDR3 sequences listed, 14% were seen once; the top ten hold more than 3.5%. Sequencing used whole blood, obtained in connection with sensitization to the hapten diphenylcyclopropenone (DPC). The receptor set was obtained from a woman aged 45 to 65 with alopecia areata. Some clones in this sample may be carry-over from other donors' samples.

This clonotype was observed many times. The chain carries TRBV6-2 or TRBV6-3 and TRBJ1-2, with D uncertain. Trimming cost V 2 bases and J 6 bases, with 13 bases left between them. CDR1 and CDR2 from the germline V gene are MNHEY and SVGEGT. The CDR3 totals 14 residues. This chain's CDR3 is CASSYRSGYNGYTF. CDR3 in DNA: TGTGCCAGCAGTTACAGGTCAGGATATAATGGCTACACCTTC.

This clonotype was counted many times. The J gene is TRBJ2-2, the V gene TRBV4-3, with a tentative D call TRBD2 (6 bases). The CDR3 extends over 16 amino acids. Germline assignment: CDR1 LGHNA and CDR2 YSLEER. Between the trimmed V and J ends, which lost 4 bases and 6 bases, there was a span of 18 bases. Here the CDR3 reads CASSLRTLRDPGELFF. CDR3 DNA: TGCGCCAGCAGCCTAAGAACGTTGCGGGACCCCGGGGAGCTGTTTTTT.

For the CDR3, the DNA is TGTGCCAGCAGTTTAGCATCCTGGGGTATTGGCACTGAAGCTTTCTTT. Translated: CASSLASWGIGTEAFF. The chain combines TRBV28 with TRBJ1-1; D not resolved. Trimming shortened V by 2 bases and J by 4 bases, and 17 bases separated the two germline ends. Germline V lookup: CDR1 MDHEN, CDR2 SYDVKM. This CDR3 is built from 16 residues.

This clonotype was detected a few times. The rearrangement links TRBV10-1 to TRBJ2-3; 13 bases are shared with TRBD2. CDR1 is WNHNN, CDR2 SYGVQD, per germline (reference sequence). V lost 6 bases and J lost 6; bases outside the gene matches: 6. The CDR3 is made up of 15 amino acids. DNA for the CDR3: TGCGCCAGCAGCCGCGGACTAGCGGGAGCGGATACGCAGTATTTT. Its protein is CASSRGLAGADTQYF.

CDR3 amino acids: CASIASGDVHYEQYF. CDR3 sequence (DNA): TGTGCCAGCATTGCTAGTGGGGACGTTCACTACGAGCAGTACTTC. The V call is TRBV2, the J call TRBJ2-7, with D perhaps given as TRBD1 or TRBD2 (5 bases each). V lost 7 bases to trimming and J lost 3 bases, with 19 bases between them. The CDR3 is 15 residues long. Germline loops: CDR1 SNHLY, CDR2 FYNNEI.

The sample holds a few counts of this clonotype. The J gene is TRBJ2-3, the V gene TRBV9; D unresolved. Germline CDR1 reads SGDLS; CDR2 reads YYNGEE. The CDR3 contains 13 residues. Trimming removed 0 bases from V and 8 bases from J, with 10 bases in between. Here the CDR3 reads CASSVEGTGTQYF. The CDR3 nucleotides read TGTGCCAGCAGCGTAGAAGGAACGGGTACGCAGTATTTT. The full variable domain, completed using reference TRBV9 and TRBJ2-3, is DSGVTQTPKHLITATGQRVTLRCSPRSGDLSVYWYQQSLDQGLQFLIQYYNGEERAKGNILERFSAQQFPDLHSELNLSSLELGDSALYFCASSVEGTGTQYFGPGTRLTVL.

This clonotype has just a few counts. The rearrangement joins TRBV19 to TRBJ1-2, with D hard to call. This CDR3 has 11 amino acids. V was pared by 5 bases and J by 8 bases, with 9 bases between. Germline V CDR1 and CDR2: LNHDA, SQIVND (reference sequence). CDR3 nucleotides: TGTGCCAGTAGTCGACTTGGCGGCTACACCTTC. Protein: CASSRLGGYTF.

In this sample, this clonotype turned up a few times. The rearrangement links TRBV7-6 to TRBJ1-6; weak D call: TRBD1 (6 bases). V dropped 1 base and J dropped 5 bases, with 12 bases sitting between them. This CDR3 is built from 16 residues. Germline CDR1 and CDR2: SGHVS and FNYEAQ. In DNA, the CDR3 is TGTGCCAGCAGCTTAGTTGGGGGCCCAAATAATTCACCCCTCCACTTT. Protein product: CASSLVGGPNNSPLHF.

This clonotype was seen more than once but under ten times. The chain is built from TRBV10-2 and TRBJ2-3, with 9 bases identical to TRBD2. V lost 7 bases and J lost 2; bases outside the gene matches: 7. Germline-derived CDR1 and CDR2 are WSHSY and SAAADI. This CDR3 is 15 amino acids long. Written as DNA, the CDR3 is TGCGCCAGCATCCGTAGCGGGAGCCTCACAGATACGCAGTATTTT. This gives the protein CASIRSGSLTDTQYF.

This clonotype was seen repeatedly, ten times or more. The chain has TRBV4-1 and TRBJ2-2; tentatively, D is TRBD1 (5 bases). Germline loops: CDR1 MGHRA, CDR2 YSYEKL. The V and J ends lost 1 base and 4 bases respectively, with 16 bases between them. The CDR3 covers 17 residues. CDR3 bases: TGCGCCAGCAGCCAAGTGTTCCTGGGGCGTAGCACCGGGGAGCTGTTTTTT. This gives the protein CASSQVFLGRSTGELFF.

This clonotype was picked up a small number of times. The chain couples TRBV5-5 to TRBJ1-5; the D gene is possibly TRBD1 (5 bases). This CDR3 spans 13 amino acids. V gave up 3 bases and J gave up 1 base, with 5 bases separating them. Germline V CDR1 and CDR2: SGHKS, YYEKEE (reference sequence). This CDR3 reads CASSWGSNQPQHF. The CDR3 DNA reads TGTGCCAGCAGCTGGGGGAGCAATCAGCCCCAGCATTTT.

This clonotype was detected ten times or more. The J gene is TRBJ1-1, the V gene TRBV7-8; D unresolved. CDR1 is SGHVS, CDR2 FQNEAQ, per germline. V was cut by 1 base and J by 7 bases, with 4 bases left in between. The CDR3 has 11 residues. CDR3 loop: CASSLEREAFF. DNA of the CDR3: TGTGCCAGCAGCTTAGAACGTGAAGCTTTCTTT.

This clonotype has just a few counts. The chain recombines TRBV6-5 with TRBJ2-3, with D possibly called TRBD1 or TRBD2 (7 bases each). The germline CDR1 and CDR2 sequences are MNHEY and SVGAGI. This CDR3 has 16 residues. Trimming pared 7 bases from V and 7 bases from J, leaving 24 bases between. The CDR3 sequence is CASTPGQSGAGNTQYF. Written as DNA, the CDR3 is TGTGCCAGCACCCCGGGACAGTCAGGAGCGGGAAATACGCAGTATTTT.

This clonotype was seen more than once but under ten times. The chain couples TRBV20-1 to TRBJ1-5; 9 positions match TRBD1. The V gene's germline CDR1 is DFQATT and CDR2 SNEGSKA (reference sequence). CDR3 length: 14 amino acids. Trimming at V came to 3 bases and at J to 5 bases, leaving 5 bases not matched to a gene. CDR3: CSASLGQGYQPQHF. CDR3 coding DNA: TGCAGTGCTAGTCTGGGACAGGGCTATCAGCCCCAGCATTTT.

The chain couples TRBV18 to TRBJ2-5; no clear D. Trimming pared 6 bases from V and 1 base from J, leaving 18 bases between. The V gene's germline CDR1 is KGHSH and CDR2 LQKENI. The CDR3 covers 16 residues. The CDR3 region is CASSTIMDGTQETQYF. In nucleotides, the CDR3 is TGTGCCAGCTCGACAATCATGGACGGAACCCAAGAGACCCAGTACTTC.

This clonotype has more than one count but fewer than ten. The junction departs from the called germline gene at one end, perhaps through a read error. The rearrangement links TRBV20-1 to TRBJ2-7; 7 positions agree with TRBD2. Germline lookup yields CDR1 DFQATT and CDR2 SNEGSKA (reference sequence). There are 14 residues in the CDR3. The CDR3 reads CSASRAGVLDEQYF. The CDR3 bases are TGCAGCGCTAGCAGGGCGGGAGTATTAGACGAGCAGTACTTC.

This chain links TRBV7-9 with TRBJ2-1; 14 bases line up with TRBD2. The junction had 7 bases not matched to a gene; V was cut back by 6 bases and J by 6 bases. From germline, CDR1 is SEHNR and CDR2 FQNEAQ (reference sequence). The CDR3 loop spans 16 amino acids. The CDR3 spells CASRFTGTSGSNEQFF. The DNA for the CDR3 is TGTGCCAGCAGGTTTACCGGGACTAGCGGGAGCAATGAGCAGTTCTTC.

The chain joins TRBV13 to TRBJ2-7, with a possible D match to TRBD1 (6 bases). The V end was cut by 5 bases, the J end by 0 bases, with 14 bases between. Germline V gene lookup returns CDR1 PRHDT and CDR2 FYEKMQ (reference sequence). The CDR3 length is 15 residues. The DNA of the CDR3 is TGTGCCAGCAGCACGCAGGGGTCACACTCCTACGAGCAGTACTTC. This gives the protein CASSTQGSHSYEQYF. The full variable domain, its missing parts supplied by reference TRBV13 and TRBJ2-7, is AAGVIQSPRHLIKEKRETATLKCYPIPRHDTVYWYQQGPGQDPQFLISFYEKMQSDKGSIPDRFSAQQFSDYHSELNMSSLELGDSALYFCASSTQGSHSYEQYFGPGTRLTVT.

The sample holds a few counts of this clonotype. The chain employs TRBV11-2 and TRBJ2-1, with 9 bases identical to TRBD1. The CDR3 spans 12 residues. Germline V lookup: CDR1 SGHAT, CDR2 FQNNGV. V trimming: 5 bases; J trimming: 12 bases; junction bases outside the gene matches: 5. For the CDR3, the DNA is TGTGCCAGCAGCCTACAGGGGGCTATGCAGTTCTTC. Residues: CASSLQGAMQFF.

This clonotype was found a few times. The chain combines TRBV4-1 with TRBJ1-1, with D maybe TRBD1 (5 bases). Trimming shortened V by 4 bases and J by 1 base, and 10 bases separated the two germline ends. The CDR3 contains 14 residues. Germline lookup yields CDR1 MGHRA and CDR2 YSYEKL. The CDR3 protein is CASSRDSKNTEAFF. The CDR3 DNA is TGCGCCAGCAGCCGAGACAGTAAGAACACTGAAGCTTTCTTT.

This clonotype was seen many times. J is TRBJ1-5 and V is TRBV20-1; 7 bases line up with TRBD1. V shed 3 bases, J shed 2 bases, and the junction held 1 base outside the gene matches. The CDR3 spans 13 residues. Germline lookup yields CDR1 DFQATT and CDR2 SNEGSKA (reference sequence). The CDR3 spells CSASGQGNQPQHF. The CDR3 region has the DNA TGCAGTGCTAGTGGACAGGGCAATCAGCCCCAGCATTTT.

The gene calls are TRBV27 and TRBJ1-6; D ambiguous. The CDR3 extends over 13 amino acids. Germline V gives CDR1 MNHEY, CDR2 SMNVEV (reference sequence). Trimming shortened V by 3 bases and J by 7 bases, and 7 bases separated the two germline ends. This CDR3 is CASSFALNSPLHF. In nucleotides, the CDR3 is TGTGCCAGCAGTTTTGCCCTGAATTCACCCCTCCACTTT.

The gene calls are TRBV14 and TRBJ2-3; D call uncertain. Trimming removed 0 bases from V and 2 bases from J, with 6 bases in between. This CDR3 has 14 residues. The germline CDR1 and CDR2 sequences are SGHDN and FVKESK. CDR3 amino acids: CASSQDRHTDTQYF. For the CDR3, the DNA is TGTGCCAGCAGCCAAGATCGGCACACAGATACGCAGTATTTT.

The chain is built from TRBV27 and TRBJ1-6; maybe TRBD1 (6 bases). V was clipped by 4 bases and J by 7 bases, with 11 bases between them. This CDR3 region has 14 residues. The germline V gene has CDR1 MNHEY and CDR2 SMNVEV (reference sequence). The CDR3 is CASSYRARNSPLHF. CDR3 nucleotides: TGTGCCAGCAGTTACAGGGCACGAAATTCACCCCTCCACTTT.